The 20 T cell receptor beta chains listed next were all sequenced from one sample in a study of T-cell reconstitution after alpha-beta-depleted transplantation in children. Unique molecular identifiers featured in how the TCRbeta library was prepared. TCRdb re-analysed the PCR reads in MiXCR, keeping a single row per CDR3 protein. The sample has around 600,000 distinct CDR3 sequences, more than 9% seen once. This specimen consisted of PBMCs from the stem cell graft donor, obtained from the stem cell graft. These receptors were collected from a human donor who donated a stem cell graft to a child with acute myeloid leukemia.

This clonotype was seen a handful of times. The rearrangement joins TRBV28 to TRBJ2-7; no definite D call. Germline V gene data show CDR1 as MDHEN and CDR2 as SYDVKM. This CDR3 comprises 12 residues. V lost 2 bases, J lost 9 bases, and 11 bases lay in between. The CDR3 DNA reads TGTGCCAGCAGTTTAAGTGTGACGCCGCAGTACTTC. This encodes CASSLSVTPQYF.

This clonotype was recorded only once. This sequence joins TRBV29-1 and TRBJ1-2; 8 bases are shared with TRBD1. This CDR3 comprises 13 residues. CDR1 is SQVTM and CDR2 is ANQGSEA in the germline V gene. V trimming: 6 bases; J trimming: 2 bases; junction bases outside the gene matches: 5. CDR3 coding DNA: TGCAGCGTGGACAGGGAAACAAACTATGGCTACACCTTC. Its translation is CSVDRETNYGYTF. The full variable domain, completed using reference TRBV29-1 and TRBJ1-2, is SAVISQKPSRDICQRGTSLTIQCQVDSQVTMMFWYRQQPGQSLTLIATANQGSEATYESGFVIDKFPISRPNLTFSTLTVSNMSPEDSSIYLCSVDRETNYGYTFGSGTRLTVV.

This clonotype has more than one count but fewer than ten. V gene TRBV7-2 combines with J gene TRBJ2-7; the D gene is possibly TRBD2 (5 bases). The germline gives CDR1 SGHTA, CDR2 FQGNSA. The CDR3 loop spans 13 amino acids. The V gene lost 3 bases and the J gene lost 3 bases, with 9 bases spanning the gap. CDR3 region: CASSFSGLYEQYF. CDR3 coding DNA: TGTGCCAGCAGCTTCTCTGGACTCTACGAGCAGTACTTC.

The rearrangement links TRBV24-1 to TRBJ2-2; TRBD1 might be the D (8 bases). CDR3 length equals 17 residues. Germline CDR1 is KGHDR and CDR2 is SFDVKD. Between the trimmed V and J ends, which lost 4 bases and 6 bases, there was a span of 20 bases. The CDR3 coding sequence is TGTGCCACCAGTGACCCCGGACAGGGAGGGCCATCCGGGGAGCTGTTTTTT. This sequence encodes CATSDPGQGGPSGELFF.

This clonotype was picked up a small number of times. The J gene is TRBJ2-1, the V gene TRBV5-6, with TRBD1 identical over 8 bases. V shed 0 bases, J shed 9 bases, and the junction held 11 bases outside the gene matches. Germline loops: CDR1 SGHDT, CDR2 YYEEEE. This CDR3 is built from 16 residues. CDR3 protein: CASSLAGTGIEGEQFF. CDR3 sequence (DNA): TGTGCCAGCAGCTTGGCCGGGACAGGAATCGAGGGTGAGCAGTTCTTC.

The chain links TRBV11-3 to TRBJ2-2; 11 bases are shared with TRBD1. V shed 8 bases and J 7 bases; nucleotides not matched to a gene: 12. This CDR3 has 16 amino acids. Germline assignment: CDR1 SGHNT and CDR2 YENEEA. CDR3 coding DNA: TGTGCCAGCGGCCCAGGACAGGGGGCGTTGGGCGGGGAGCTGTTTTTT. It codes for CASGPGQGALGGELFF.

This clonotype appeared a single time. With a much larger clone just one base away, this may be a read error. No conserved phenylalanine or tryptophan is present at the end of the CDR3, so a read error is the likely explanation. The V and J genes are TRBV10-3 and TRBJ1-1; D may be TRBD1 (5 bases). Germline V gives CDR1 ENHRY, CDR2 SYGVKD. The CDR3 runs to 16 residues. Trimming cost V 3 bases and J 0 bases, with 14 bases left between them. For the CDR3, the DNA is TGTGCCATCAGTGACCCGGCCGGGGGGATGAACACTGAAGCTTTCTCT. Its protein is CAISDPAGGMNTEAFS.

This clonotype was counted only a few times. The chain joins TRBV20-1 to TRBJ2-1; 9 bases align to TRBD2. The CDR3 is 14 amino acids. Germline CDR1 is DFQATT and CDR2 is SNEGSKA (reference sequence). The V segment lost 5 bases and the J segment 0 bases; nucleotides outside the gene matches: 2. The CDR3 is CSARSGGSYNEQFF. CDR3 nucleotides: TGCAGTGCTCGTAGCGGGGGCTCCTACAATGAGCAGTTCTTC.

This clonotype occurred many times. The V call is TRBV7-8, the J call TRBJ2-7; D ambiguous. CDR1 and CDR2 from the germline V gene are SGHVS and FQNEAQ. V lost 0 bases to trimming and J lost 2 bases, with 8 bases between them. This CDR3 spans 14 amino acids. This CDR3 reads CASSLAQTPYEQYF. DNA of the CDR3: TGTGCCAGCAGCTTAGCGCAAACCCCCTACGAGCAGTACTTC.

The sample holds a few counts of this clonotype. The chain couples TRBV4-3 to TRBJ2-4; 9 positions agree with TRBD2. Germline trimming cut 4 bases from V and 0 bases from J; bases unmatched to any gene: 4. The germline CDR1 and CDR2 sequences are LGHNA and YSLEER. The CDR3 runs 16 residues. This CDR3 reads CASSLAGDLAKNIQYF. The CDR3, as DNA: TGCGCCAGCAGCCTAGCGGGAGATCTAGCCAAAAACATTCAGTACTTC.

This clonotype was observed a handful of times. This chain connects TRBV7-3 to TRBJ1-1; D is uncertain. CDR1 and CDR2 from the germline V gene are SGHTA and FQGTGA. This CDR3 has 14 residues. V lost 1 base and J lost 1, with 7 bases in between. In nucleotides, the CDR3 is TGTGCCAGCAGCTTAATCCCAGGGAACACTGAAGCTTTCTTT. The encoded protein is CASSLIPGNTEAFF.

This clonotype has just a few counts. The V gene is TRBV7-2, the J gene TRBJ2-4; D is uncertain. The germline gives CDR1 SGHTA, CDR2 FQGNSA. V was cut by 4 bases and J by 4 bases, with 11 bases left in between. This CDR3 has 14 amino acids. Here the CDR3 reads CASSSVGFKNIQYF. CDR3 DNA sequence: TGTGCCAGCAGCTCCGTCGGATTTAAAAACATTCAGTACTTC.

This clonotype has ten or more counts. This sequence joins TRBV9 and TRBJ2-7, with TRBD2 matching 8 bases. The CDR3 runs to 16 residues. With 4 bases clipped from V and 7 bases from J, the junction kept 16 bases outside the gene matches. From germline, CDR1 is SGDLS and CDR2 YYNGEE. The CDR3 is CASSQSSGLVSYEQYF. Here the CDR3 DNA reads TGTGCCAGCAGCCAATCCTCGGGACTAGTCTCGTATGAGCAGTACTTC. The variable domain in full, with the rest retrieved from reference TRBV9 and TRBJ2-7, is DSGVTQTPKHLITATGQRVTLRCSPRSGDLSVYWYQQSLDQGLQFLIQYYNGEERAKGNILERFSAQQFPDLHSELNLSSLELGDSALYFCASSQSSGLVSYEQYFGPGTRLTVT.

There are many counts of this clonotype. The V gene is TRBV29-1, the J gene TRBJ1-1; maybe TRBD1 (6 bases). The CDR3 totals 15 residues. Trimming removed 8 bases at V and 0 bases at J, with 19 bases between. Per the germline V gene, CDR1 is SQVTM and CDR2 is ANQGSEA. CDR3 DNA sequence: TGCAGCTCCCGACAGGACACCAAAATGAACACTGAAGCTTTCTTT. It is translated as CSSRQDTKMNTEAFF.

This clonotype was recorded a few times. V usage is TRBV7-6 and J usage is TRBJ2-3; D gene unclear. The V and J ends lost 1 base and 2 bases respectively, with 7 bases between them. CDR3 length: 14 amino acids. Germline V gives CDR1 SGHVS, CDR2 FNYEAQ. The CDR3 DNA sequence: TGTGCCAGCAGCTTAGTCTCAGACACAGATACGCAGTATTTT. This encodes CASSLVSDTDTQYF.

This clonotype was counted ten times or more. The chain links TRBV4-2 to TRBJ2-1, with D tentatively TRBD2 (5 bases). Germline CDR1 and CDR2: LGHNA and YNFKEQ. The CDR3 consists of 14 residues. V was shortened by 2 bases and J by 8 bases, with 13 bases between the two germline ends. For the CDR3, the DNA is TGTGCCAGCAGCCAAATAGTGAGGGTCCATGAGCAGTTCTTC. It yields the protein CASSQIVRVHEQFF.

This chain's CDR3 is CASSKVYGNEQYF. CDR3 nucleotide sequence: TGTGCCAGCAGCAAAGTGTATGGAAACGAGCAGTACTTC. V gene TRBV21-1 combines with J gene TRBJ2-7. TRBV21-1 is an annotated pseudogene. The CDR3 extends over 13 amino acids.

The chain has TRBV18 and TRBJ2-7; no firm D call. Trimming pared 2 bases from V and 7 bases from J, leaving 6 bases between. The CDR3 spans 11 residues. The germline gives CDR1 KGHSH, CDR2 LQKENI. CDR3 loop: CASSPASEQYF. CDR3 nucleotides: TGTGCCAGCTCACCAGCCTCGGAGCAGTACTTC.

The J gene is TRBJ2-3, the V gene TRBV18, with 9 bases aligning to TRBD1. The CDR3 covers 14 residues. Trimming at V came to 4 bases and at J to 4 bases, leaving 3 bases not matched to a gene. In germline, CDR1 is KGHSH, CDR2 LQKENI. The CDR3 region has the DNA TGTGCCAGCTCACGAGGGACAGGGCCAGATACGCAGTATTTT. Translating gives CASSRGTGPDTQYF.

This clonotype was seen many times. The chain recombines TRBV20-1 with TRBJ2-7, with 9 bases that match TRBD2. The germline CDR1 and CDR2 sequences are DFQATT and SNEGSKA (reference sequence). The CDR3 is 14 residues long. J lost 1 base, V lost 0 bases, and 1 base had no gene match. The CDR3: CSARELAGSYEQYF. CDR3 sequence (DNA): TGCAGTGCTAGAGAACTAGCGGGTTCCTACGAGCAGTACTTC.